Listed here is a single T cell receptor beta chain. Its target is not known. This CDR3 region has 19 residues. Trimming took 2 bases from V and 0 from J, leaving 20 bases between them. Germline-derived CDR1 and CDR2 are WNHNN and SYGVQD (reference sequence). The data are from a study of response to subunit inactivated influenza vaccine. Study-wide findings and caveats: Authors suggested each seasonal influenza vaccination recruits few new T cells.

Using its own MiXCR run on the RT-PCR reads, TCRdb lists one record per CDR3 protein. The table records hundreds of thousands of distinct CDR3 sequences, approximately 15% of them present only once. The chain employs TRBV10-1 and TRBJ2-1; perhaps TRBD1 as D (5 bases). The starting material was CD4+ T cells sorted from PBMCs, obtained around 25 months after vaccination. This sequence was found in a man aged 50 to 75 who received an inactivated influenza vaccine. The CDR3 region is CASSEVGHQGPLSYNEQFF. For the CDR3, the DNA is TGCGCCAGCAGTGAGGTTGGCCACCAGGGCCCCCTCTCCTACAATGAGCAGTTCTTC.